The clone carrying this T cell receptor beta chain has a count of ten or more. At one end the junction does not follow the germline gene, possibly because of a read error. The data belong to a study of molecular identifiers for immune sequencing clone quantification. TCRdb ran MiXCR on the PCR reads and lists one entry per CDR3 protein. Among some 40,000 distinct CDR3 sequences listed, about a fifth were seen once. Germline values: CDR1 MNHEY, CDR2 SVGEGT. CDR3 length equals 15 residues. The origin of this receptor is a human donor in good health. Some libraries in this study had Jurkat cell RNA spiked in. The sample taken for sequencing was naive CD8+ T cells from blood, with Jurkat cell RNA spiked in. This sample's subset: FACS-sorted CD8+CD4-CCR7+CD45RA+ naive T cells. The J gene is TRBJ1-1, the V gene TRBV6-2 or TRBV6-3, with D possibly TRBD1 on 6 matching bases. The chain's CDR3 is CASRYNREMNTEAFF. In nucleotides, the CDR3 is TGTGCCAGCCGTTACAACAGGGAAATGAACACTGAAGCTTTCTTT.